The entry below describes one T cell receptor beta chain. After removal of 3 bases from V and 1 base from J, the junction contained 2 bases not matched to a gene. This CDR3 has 13 amino acids. CDR1 is DFQATT and CDR2 is SNEGSKA in the germline V gene (reference sequence). One entry per CDR3 protein, called by TCRdb with MiXCR from the reads. The sample comprises 200,000 or so distinct CDR3 sequences, 28% of which are singletons, and under 35% rests with the top ten. The data were obtained in a study of T cell repertoires in cytomegalovirus infection. Across the whole study: Indications came from public TCR beta signatures; they pointed to CMV infection and to a matching HLA type.

Sequenced material: PBMCs. This chain links TRBV20-1 with TRBJ2-5; 7 nucleotides align to TRBD1. The TCR originated in a human donor in good health (CMV status not recorded). Some clones in this sample may be carry-over from other donors' samples. CDR3 DNA: TGCAGTGCTAGGACAGGGCCCCAAGAGACCCAGTACTTC. Protein sequence: CSARTGPQETQYF.